These T cell receptor beta chains were read from a single sample in a study of PD-1 blockade in classical Hodgkin lymphoma. The repertoire was sequenced with immunoSEQ multiplex PCR; TCRdb's copy has only in-frame clones and lacks some. The sample gives under 30,000 clones, roughly 70% of which show up once; around 15% is in the top ten. This specimen was peripheral blood mononuclear cells (PBMCs), taken before the second cycle of nivolumab. Receptors originate from a human donor with classical Hodgkin lymphoma. Each CDR3 is given with its conserved first and last residue. A D gene is named only where the DNA matches it firmly. Part of the rows lack a size; the others show once, few, many or a class for expanded clones.

d_call j_call v_call clone_size cdr3_nt cdr3_aa
TRBD2 TRBJ2-3 TRBV19 - TGTGCCAGTAGTATCCTAGCGGGGGGGCAAGGAGATACGCAGTATTTT CASSILAGGQGDTQYF
- TRBJ2-2 TRBV7-9 few TGTGCCAGCAGCTTAGGTATTAGCCCCGGGGAGCTGTTTTTT CASSLGISPGELFF
- TRBJ1-4 TRBV7-6 - TGTGCCAGCAGCTTGTTCCAGGGGACTGAAAAACTGTTTTTT CASSLFQGTEKLFF
- TRBJ1-1 TRBV27 - TGTGCCAGCAGCCTTCGAGGGGCGTACGGCACTGAAGCTTTCTTT CASSLRGAYGTEAFF
- TRBJ1-3 TRBV23-1 - TGCGCCAGCAGTCAGGGGCAGGGGGGAAACACCATATATTTT CASSQGQGGNTIYF
- TRBJ1-2 TRBV11-2 - TGTGCCAGCAGCTCATTAGGGACCCGGGTGATTTATGGCTACACCTTC CASSSLGTRVIYGYTF
TRBD2 TRBJ2-7 TRBV5-1 once TGCGCCAGCAGCAGGGAGGGCCTTGACCGCTACGAGCAGTACTTC CASSREGLDRYEQYF
- TRBJ2-7 TRBV5-4 - TGTGCCAGCAGCTTCCAGGGATACGAGCAGTACTTC CASSFQGYEQYF
TRBD2 TRBJ2-3 TRBV9 few TGTGCCAGCAGCGTAGTCCCAAACGGGGGGATTTATTCAGATACGCAGTATTTT CASSVVPNGGIYSDTQYF
- TRBJ1-2 TRBV6-1 - TGTGCCAGCAGCCCCGGGGGTTCGGGTGGCTACACCTTC CASSPGGSGGYTF
- TRBJ2-3 TRBV19 once TGTGCCAGTAGTATAGTGGCCACCACAGATACGCAGTATTTT CASSIVATTDTQYF
- TRBJ1-2 TRBV2 - TGTGCCAGCAATGATGGGTGGAGATATGGCTACACCTTC CASNDGWRYGYTF
TRBD1 TRBJ1-6 TRBV28 medium-sized TGTGCCAGCAGTTTGCCTCTGGGGACAGGGGCTTCACCCCTCCACTTT CASSLPLGTGASPLHF
- TRBJ2-5 TRBV7-2 - TGTGCCAGCAGCTCCTTTGGGGGGAACCAAGAGACCCAGTACTTC CASSSFGGNQETQYF
- TRBJ2-6 TRBV28 - TGTGCCAGCAGTTCGGCCGGTTACTCTGGGGCCAACGTCCTGACTTTC CASSSAGYSGANVLTF
TRBD2 TRBJ2-1 TRBV28 - TGTGCCAGCAGTTCCCCCGGGGTAGCGGGGGGGGGCTACAATGAGCAGTTCTTC CASSSPGVAGGGYNEQFF
- TRBJ2-3 TRBV15 - TGTGCCACCAGCAGAGATTTCCCGCGGACAGTAACAGATACGCAGTATTTT CATSRDFPRTVTDTQYF
- TRBJ1-6 TRBV2 few TGTGCCAGCAGTGAAGAGCAGGGTCAGCGTTCACCCCTCCACTTT CASSEEQGQRSPLHF
- TRBJ1-1 TRBV11-2 - TGTGCCAGCACACCCGGTGCTCCGAACACTGAAGCTTTCTTT CASTPGAPNTEAFF
- TRBJ1-1 TRBV9 once TGTGCCAGCAGCGTAGCGATGACTAACACTGAAGCTTTCTTT CASSVAMTNTEAFF
- TRBJ1-1 TRBV27 once TGTGCCAGCCACCGGAGCTTAATGATGGCGGGAAACACTGAAGCTTTCTTT CASHRSLMMAGNTEAFF
- TRBJ1-1 TRBV2 - TGTGCCAGCAGTGAAGGACAGACCACTGAAGCTTTCTTT CASSEGQTTEAFF
- TRBJ1-1 TRBV29-1 - TGCAGCGTTCGGGGGACACGTATGAACACTGAAGCTTTCTTT CSVRGTRMNTEAFF
- TRBJ2-1 TRBV29-1 - TGCAGCGTTGAATCGCAGCAGGGCCGCTCCTACAATGAGCAGTTCTTC CSVESQQGRSYNEQFF
TRBD1 TRBJ2-7 TRBV7-9 few TGTGCCAGCAGCCCCGGGACAGGGGGAAGGATCGAGCAGTACTTC CASSPGTGGRIEQYF
- TRBJ1-1 TRBV19 - TGTGCCAGTAGCCCGGGAGGGAGGAGCCTGAACACTGAAGCTTTCTTT CASSPGGRSLNTEAFF
TRBD2 TRBJ2-1 TRBV7-2 - TGTGCCAGCAGCTTAGGGCCTAGCGGGGGGGACAATGAGCAGTTCTTC CASSLGPSGGDNEQFF